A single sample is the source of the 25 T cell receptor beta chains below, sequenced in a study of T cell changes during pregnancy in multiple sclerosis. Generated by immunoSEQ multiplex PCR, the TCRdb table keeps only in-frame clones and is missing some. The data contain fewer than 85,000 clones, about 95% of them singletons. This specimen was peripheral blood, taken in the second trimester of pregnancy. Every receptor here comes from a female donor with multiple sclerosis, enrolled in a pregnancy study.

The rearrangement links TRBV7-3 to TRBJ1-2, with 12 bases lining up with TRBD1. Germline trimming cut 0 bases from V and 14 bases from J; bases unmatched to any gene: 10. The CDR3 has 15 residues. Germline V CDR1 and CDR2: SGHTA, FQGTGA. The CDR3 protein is CASSLTAAGQGALTF. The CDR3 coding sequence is TGTGCCAGCAGCTTAACGGCGGCGGGACAGGGGGCTCTAACCTTC.

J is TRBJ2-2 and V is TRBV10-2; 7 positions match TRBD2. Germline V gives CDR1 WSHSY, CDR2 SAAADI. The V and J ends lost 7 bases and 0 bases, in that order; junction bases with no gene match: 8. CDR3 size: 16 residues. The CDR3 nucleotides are TGCGCCAGCACTCCTAGCGGTGTAGCGAACACCGGGGAGCTGTTTTTT. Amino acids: CASTPSGVANTGELFF.

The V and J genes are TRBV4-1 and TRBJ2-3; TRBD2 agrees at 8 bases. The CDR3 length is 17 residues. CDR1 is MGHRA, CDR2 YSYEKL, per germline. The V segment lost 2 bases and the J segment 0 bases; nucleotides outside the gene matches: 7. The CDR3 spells CASSQRVAGRSTDTQYF. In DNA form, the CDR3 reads TGCGCCAGCAGCCAAAGAGTAGCGGGAAGAAGCACAGATACGCAGTATTTT.

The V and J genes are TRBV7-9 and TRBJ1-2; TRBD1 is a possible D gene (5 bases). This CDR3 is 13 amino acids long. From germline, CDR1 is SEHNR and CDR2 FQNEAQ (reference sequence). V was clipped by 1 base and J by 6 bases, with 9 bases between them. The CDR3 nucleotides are TGTGCCAGCAGCTTAGAGGGGCGTCATGGCTACACCTTC. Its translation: CASSLEGRHGYTF.

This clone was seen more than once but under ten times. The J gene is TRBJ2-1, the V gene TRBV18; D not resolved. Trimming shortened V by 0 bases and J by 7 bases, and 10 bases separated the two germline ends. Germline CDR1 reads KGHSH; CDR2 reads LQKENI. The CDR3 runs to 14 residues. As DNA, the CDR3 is TGTGCCAGCTCACCACCGAGGATGAATAATGAGCAGTTCTTC. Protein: CASSPPRMNNEQFF.

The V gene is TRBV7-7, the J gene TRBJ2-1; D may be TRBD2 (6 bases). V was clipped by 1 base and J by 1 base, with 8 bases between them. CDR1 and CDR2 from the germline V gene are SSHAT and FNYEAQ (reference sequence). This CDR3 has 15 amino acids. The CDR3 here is CASSLEEGSYNEQFF. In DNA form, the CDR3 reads TGTGCCAGCAGCTTAGAGGAGGGGTCCTACAATGAGCAGTTCTTC.

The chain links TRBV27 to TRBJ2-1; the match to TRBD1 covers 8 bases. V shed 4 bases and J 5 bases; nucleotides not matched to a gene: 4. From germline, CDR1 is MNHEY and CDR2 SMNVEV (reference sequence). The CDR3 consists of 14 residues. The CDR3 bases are TGTGCCAGCAGTTCAGGACAGGGTAACAATGAGCAGTTCTTC. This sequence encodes CASSSGQGNNEQFF.

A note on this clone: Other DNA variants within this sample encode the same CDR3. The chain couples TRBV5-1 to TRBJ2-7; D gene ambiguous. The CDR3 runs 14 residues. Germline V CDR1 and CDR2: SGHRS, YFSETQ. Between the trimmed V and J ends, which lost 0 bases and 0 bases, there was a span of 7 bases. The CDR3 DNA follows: TGCGCCAGCAGCTTGGGGGCTGGCTCCTACGAGCAGTACTTC. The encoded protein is CASSLGAGSYEQYF.

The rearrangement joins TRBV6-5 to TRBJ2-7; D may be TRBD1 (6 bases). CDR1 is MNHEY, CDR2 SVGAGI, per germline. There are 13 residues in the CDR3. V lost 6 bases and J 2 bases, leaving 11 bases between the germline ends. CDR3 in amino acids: CASRERGTYEQYF. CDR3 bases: TGTGCCAGCAGAGAGAGGGGGACCTACGAGCAGTACTTC.

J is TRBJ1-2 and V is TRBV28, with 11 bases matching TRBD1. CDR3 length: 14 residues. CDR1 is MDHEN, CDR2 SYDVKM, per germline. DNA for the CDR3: TGTGGTTCCCGGACAGGGGGCGCGTCGGGTGGCTACACCTTC. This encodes CGSRTGGASGGYTF.

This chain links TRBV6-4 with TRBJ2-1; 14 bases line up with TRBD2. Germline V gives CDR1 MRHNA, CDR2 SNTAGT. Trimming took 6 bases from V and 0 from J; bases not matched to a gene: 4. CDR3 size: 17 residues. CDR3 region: CASSYGTSGSSYNEQFF. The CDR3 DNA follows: TGTGCCAGCAGCTACGGGACTAGCGGGAGCTCCTACAATGAGCAGTTCTTC.

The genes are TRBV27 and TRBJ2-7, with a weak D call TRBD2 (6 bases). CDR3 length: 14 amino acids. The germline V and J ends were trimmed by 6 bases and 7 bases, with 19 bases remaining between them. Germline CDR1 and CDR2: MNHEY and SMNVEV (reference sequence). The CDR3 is CASSPRDPLLEQYF. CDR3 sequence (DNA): TGTGCCAGCAGCCCGCGGGACCCCCTTCTGGAGCAGTACTTC.

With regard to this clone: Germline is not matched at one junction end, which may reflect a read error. CDR3 residues: CASSIGQVGGETQYF. CDR3 nucleotide sequence: TGTGCCAGCAGCATAGGACAGGTTGGAGGGGAGACCCAGTACTTC. The chain uses TRBV13 and TRBJ2-5; D possibly corresponds to TRBD1 (7 bases). In germline, CDR1 is PRHDT, CDR2 FYEKMQ (reference sequence). The CDR3 totals 15 residues.

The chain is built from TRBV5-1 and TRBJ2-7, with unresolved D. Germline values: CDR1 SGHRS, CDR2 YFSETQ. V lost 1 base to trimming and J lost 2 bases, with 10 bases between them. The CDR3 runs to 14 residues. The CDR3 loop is CASSLSGRAYEQYF. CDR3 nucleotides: TGCGCCAGCAGCTTGTCAGGCAGAGCCTACGAGCAGTACTTC.

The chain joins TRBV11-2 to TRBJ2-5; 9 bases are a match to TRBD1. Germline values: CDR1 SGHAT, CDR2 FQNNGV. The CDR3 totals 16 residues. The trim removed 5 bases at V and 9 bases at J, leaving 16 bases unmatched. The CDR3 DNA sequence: TGTGCCAGCAGCCACTGGCGGGACAGGGCCCGGGGGGCCCAGTACTTC. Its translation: CASSHWRDRARGAQYF.

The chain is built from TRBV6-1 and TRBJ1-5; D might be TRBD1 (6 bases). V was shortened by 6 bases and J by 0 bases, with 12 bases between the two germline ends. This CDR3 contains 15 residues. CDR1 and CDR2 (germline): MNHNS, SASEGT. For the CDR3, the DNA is TGTGCCAGCAGGGTGGGACAAAATAGCAATCAGCCCCAGCATTTT. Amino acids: CASRVGQNSNQPQHF.

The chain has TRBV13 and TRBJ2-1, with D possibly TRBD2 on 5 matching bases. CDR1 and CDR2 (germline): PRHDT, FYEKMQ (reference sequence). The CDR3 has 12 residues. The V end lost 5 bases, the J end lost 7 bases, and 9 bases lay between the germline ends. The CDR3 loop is CASSQTGNEQFF. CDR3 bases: TGTGCCAGCAGCCAAACGGGGAATGAGCAGTTCTTC.

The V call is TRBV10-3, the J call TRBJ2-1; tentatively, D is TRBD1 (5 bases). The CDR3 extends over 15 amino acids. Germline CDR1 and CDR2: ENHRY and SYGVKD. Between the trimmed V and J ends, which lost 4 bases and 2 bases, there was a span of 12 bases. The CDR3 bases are TGTGCCATCAGTGGTCTGCCAGGGCCCTACAATGAGCAGTTCTTC. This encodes CAISGLPGPYNEQFF.

The CDR3 loop is CASSLRLAGGHEQYF. As DNA, the CDR3 is TGCGCCAGCAGCTTACGACTAGCGGGGGGCCACGAGCAGTACTTC. The V gene is TRBV5-1, the J gene TRBJ2-7; 13 nucleotides match TRBD2. J lost 5 bases, V lost 2 bases, and 4 bases had no gene match. CDR1 SGHRS and CDR2 YFSETQ come from the germline V gene. This CDR3 has 15 amino acids.

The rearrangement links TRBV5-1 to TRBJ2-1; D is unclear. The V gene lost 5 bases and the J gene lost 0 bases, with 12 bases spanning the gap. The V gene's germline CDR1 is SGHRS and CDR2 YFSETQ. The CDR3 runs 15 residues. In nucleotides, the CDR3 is TGCGCCAGCAGTCCGAAAGCAGGCTCCTACAATGAGCAGTTCTTC. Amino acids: CASSPKAGSYNEQFF. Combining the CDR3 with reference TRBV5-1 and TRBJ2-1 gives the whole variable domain KAGVTQTPRYLIKTRGQQVTLSCSPISGHRSVSWYQQTPGQGLQFLFEYFSETQRNKGNFPGRFSGRQFSNSRSEMNVSTLELGDSALYLCASSPKAGSYNEQFFGPGTRLTVL.

The chain's CDR3 is CSVEGQGGNIQYF. The DNA for the CDR3 is TGCAGCGTTGAAGGACAGGGGGGAAACATTCAGTACTTC. The chain joins TRBV29-1 to TRBJ2-4; 9 bases are a match to TRBD1. The CDR3 is 13 amino acids. V shed 1 base, J shed 6 bases, and the junction held 1 base outside the gene matches. Germline V gene lookup returns CDR1 SQVTM and CDR2 ANQGSEA.

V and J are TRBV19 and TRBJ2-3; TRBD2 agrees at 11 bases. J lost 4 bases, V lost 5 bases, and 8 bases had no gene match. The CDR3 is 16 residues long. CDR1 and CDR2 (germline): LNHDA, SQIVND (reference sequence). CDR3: CASSGRTSGYSDTQYF. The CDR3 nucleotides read TGTGCCAGTAGTGGACGGACTAGCGGGTATTCAGATACGCAGTATTTT.

The CDR3 DNA sequence: TGTGCCAGCAGCCCGGGACAGGTAGACGGCTACACCTTC. This codes for CASSPGQVDGYTF. This chain uses TRBV7-9 with TRBJ1-2, with 8 bases fitting TRBD1. The CDR3 has 13 amino acids. Germline V gene data show CDR1 as SEHNR and CDR2 as FQNEAQ (reference sequence). The V segment lost 5 bases and the J segment 8 bases; nucleotides outside the gene matches: 7.

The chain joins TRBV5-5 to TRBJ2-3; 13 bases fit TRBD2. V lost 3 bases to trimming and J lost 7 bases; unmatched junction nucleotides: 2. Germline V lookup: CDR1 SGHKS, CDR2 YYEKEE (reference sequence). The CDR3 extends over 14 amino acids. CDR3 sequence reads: CASSWGLAGYTQYF. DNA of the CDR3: TGTGCCAGCAGCTGGGGACTAGCGGGATATACGCAGTATTTT.

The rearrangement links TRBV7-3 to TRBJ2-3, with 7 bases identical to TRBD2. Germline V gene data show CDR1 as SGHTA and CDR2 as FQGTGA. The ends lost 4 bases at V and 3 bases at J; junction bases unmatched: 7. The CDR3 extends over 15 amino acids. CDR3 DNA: TGTGCCAGCAGCTCTGCCCTGGGACTAACAGATACGCAGTATTTT. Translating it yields CASSSALGLTDTQYF.